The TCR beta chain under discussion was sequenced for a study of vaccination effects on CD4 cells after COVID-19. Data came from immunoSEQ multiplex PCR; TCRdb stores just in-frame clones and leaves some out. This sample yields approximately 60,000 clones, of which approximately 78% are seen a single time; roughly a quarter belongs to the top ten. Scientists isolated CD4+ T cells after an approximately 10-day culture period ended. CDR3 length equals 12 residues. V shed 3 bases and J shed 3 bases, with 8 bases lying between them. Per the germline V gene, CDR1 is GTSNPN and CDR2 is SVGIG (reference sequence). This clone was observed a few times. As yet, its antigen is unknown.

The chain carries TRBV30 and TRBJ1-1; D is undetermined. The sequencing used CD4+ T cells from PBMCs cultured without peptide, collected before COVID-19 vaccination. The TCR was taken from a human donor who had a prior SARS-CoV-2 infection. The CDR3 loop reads CAWSVRDTEAFF. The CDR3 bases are TGTGCCTGGAGCGTTCGCGACACTGAAGCTTTCTTT.